This T cell receptor (beta chain) was sequenced in a study of blood T cell repertoires in COVID-19. Study-wide context: COVID-19 samples from acute and convalescent phases originated in the United States, Italy and Spain. PBMCs, B-cell-depleted T cells, or T cells were the source of the cDNA or gDNA that made up the material.

Original methodology: Reference gene primer amplification yielded estimated nucleated cell counts. Profiled with immunoSEQ multiplex PCR; TCRdb holds only in-frame clones, not every one. The D gene and trimming were derived from the DNA, and the V and J assignments and clone size from that table. The data show 350,000 to 450,000 clones, about 89% seen once. There are 13 residues in the CDR3. Germline V gene lookup returns CDR1 SGHTA and CDR2 FQGTGA. V lost 5 bases and J 4 bases, leaving 11 bases between the germline ends. Recruited during active infection, patients (from Seattle) were subsequently followed longitudinally.

The V call is TRBV7-3, the J call TRBJ1-2; tentative D call: TRBD1 (6 bases). The receptor comes from a woman aged 60-70 years with COVID-19, enrolled during active disease. Material: peripheral blood. The chain's CDR3 is CASSPTGLYGYTF. For the CDR3, the DNA is TGTGCCAGCAGCCCTACAGGGCTCTATGGCTACACCTTC.